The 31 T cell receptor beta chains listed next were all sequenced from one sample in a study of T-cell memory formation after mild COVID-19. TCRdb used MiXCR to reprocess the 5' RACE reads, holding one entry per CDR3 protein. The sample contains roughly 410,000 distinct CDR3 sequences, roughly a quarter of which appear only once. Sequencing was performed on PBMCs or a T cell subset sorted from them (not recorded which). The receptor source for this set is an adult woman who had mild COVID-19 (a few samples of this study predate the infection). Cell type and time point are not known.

CDR3 sequence (DNA): TGTGCCAGCAGTTACTCCAGACAGTCTGGTGGAAACACCATATATTTT. Protein: CASSYSRQSGGNTIYF. The gene calls are TRBV6-5 and TRBJ1-3, with a tentative D call TRBD1 (5 bases). Looked up from germline, CDR1 is MNHEY and CDR2 is SVGAGI. The ends were cut back, 0 bases at V and 3 bases at J, with 12 bases in the middle. CDR3 length: 16 residues.

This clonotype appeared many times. The CDR3 DNA sequence: TGTGCCAGTGGACGGGACTTGCTCTGGGATACGCAGTATTTT. Protein: CASGRDLLWDTQYF. The rearrangement joins TRBV7-9 to TRBJ2-3; D is perhaps TRBD2 (6 bases). Germline V CDR1 and CDR2: SEHNR, FQNEAQ (reference sequence). The CDR3 runs to 14 residues. Trimming shortened V by 9 bases and J by 6 bases, and 19 bases separated the two germline ends.

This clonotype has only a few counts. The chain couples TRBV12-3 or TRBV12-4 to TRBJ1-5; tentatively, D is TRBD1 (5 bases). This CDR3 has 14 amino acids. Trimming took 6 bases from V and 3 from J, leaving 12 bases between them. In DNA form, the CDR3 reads TGTGCCAGCAGCCAACAGGAGGACAATCAGCCCCAGCATTTT. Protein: CASSQQEDNQPQHF.

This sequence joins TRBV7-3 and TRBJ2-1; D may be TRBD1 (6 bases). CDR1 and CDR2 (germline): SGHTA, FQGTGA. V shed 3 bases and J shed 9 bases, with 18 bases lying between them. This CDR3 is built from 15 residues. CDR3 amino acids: CASSLPGHGRGEQFF. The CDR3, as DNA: TGTGCCAGCAGCTTGCCGGGACACGGAAGGGGTGAGCAGTTCTTC. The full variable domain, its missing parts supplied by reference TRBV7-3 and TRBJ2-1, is GAGVSQTPSNKVTEKGKYVELRCDPISGHTALYWYRQSLGQGPEFLIYFQGTGAADDSGLPNDRFFAVRPEGSVSTLKIQRTERGDSAVYLCASSLPGHGRGEQFFGPGTRLTVL.

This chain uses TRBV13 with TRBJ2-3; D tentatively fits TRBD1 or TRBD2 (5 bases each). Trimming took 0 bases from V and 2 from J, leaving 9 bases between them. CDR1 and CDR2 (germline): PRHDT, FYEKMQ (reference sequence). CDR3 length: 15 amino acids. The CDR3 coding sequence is TGTGCCAGCAGCTTAGGTTGGGGGAACACAGATACGCAGTATTTT. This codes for CASSLGWGNTDTQYF.

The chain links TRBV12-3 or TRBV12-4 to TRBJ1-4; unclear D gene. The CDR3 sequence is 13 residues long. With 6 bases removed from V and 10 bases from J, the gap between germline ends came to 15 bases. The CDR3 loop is CASSLPGRPKLFF. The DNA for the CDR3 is TGTGCCAGCAGCCTCCCGGGGAGGCCAAAACTGTTTTTT.

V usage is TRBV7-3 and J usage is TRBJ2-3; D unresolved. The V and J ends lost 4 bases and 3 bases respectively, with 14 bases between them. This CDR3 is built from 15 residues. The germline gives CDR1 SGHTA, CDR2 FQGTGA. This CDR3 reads CASSSHGLGTDTQYF. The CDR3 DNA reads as TGTGCCAGCAGCTCCCACGGTTTAGGGACAGATACGCAGTATTTT.

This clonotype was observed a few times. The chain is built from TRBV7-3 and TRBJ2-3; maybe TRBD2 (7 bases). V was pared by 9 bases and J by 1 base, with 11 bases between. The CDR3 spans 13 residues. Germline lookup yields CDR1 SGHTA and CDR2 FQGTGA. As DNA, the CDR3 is TGTGCCAGTTCGCGGGGGCGCACAGATACGCAGTATTTT. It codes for CASSRGRTDTQYF.

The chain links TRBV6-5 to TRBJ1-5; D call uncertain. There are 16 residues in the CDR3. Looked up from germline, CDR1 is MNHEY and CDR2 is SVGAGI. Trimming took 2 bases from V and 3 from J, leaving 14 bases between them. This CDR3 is CASSYGRGFVNQPQHF. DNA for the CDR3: TGTGCCAGCAGTTACGGCCGGGGATTTGTCAATCAGCCCCAGCATTTT.

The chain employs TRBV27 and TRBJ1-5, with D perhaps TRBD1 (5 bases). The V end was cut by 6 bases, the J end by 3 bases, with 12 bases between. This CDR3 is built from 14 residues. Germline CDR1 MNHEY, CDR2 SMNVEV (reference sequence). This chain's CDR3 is CASSRRGHNQPQHF. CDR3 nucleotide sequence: TGTGCCAGCAGCCGGAGGGGCCACAATCAGCCCCAGCATTTT.

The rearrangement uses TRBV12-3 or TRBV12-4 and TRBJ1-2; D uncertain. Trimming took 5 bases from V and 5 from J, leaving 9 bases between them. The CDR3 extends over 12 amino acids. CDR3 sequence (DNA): TGTGCCAGCAGTCCCACAAATTATGGCTACACCTTC. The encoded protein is CASSPTNYGYTF.

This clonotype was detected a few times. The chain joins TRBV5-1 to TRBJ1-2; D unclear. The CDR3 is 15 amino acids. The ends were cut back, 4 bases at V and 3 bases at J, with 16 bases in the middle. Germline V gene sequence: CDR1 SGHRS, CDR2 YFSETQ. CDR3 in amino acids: CASSQESGPDYGYTF. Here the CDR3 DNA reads TGCGCCAGCAGCCAAGAGAGCGGACCCGACTATGGCTACACCTTC.

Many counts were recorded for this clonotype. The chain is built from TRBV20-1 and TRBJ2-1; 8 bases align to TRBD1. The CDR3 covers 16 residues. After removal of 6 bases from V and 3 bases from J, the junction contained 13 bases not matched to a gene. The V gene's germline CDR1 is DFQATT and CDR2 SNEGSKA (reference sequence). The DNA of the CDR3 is TGCAGTGCAACCAGGCCGGGACAGGAGATCTACAATGAGCAGTTCTTC. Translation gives CSATRPGQEIYNEQFF.

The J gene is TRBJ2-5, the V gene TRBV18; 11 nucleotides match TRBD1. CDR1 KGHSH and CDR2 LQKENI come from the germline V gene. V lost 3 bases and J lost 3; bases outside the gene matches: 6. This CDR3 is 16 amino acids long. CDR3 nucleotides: TGTGCCAGCTCACCCCAGGCGGGACAGGGGGAAGAGACCCAGTACTTC. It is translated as CASSPQAGQGEETQYF.

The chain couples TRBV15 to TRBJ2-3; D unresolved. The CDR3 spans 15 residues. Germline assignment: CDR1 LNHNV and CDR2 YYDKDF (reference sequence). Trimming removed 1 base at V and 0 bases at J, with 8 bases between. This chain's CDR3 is CATSRVRVSTDTQYF. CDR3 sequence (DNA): TGTGCCACCAGCAGAGTCCGGGTGAGCACAGATACGCAGTATTTT.

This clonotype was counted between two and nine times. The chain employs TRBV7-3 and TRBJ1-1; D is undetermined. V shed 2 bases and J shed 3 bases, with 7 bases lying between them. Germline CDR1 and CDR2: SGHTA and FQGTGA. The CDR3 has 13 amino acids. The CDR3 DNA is TGTGCCAGCAGCTTAGGGAGTCACACTGAAGCTTTCTTT. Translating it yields CASSLGSHTEAFF.

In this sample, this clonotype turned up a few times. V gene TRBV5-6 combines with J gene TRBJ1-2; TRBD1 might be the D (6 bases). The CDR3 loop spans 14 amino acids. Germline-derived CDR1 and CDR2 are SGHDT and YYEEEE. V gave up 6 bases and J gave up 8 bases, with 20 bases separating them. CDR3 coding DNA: TGTGCCAGCACCTCCGTGGGGCAGGGGCGCGGCTACACCTTC. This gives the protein CASTSVGQGRGYTF. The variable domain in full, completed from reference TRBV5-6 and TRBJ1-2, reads DAGVTQSPTHLIKTRGQQVTLRCSPKSGHDTVSWYQQALGQGPQFIFQYYEEEERQRGNFPDRFSGHQFPNYSSELNVNALLLGDSALYLCASTSVGQGRGYTFGSGTRLTVV.

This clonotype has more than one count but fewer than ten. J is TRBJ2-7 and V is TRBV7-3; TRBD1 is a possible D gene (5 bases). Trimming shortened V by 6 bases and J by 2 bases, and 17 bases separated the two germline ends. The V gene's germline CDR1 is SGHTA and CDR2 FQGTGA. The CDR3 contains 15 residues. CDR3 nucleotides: TGTGCCAGCAGTCCGAGCAGGGCCCCACCCTACGAGCAGTACTTC. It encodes CASSPSRAPPYEQYF.

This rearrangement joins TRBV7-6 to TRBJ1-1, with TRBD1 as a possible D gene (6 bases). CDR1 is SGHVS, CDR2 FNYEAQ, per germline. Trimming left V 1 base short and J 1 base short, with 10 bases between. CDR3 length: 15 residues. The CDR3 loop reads CASSLGAGANTEAFF. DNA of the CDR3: TGTGCCAGCAGCTTAGGTGCAGGGGCGAACACTGAAGCTTTCTTT. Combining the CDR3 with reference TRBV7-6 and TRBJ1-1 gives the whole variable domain GAGVSQSPRYKVTKRGQDVALRCDPISGHVSLYWYRQALGQGPEFLTYFNYEAQQDKSGLPNDRFSAERPEGSISTLTIQRTEQRDSAMYRCASSLGAGANTEAFFGQGTRLTVV.

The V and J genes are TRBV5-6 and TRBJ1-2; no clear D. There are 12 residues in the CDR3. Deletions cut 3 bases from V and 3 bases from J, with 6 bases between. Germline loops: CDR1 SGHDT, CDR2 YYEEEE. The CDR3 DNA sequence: TGTGCCAGCAGCTCAGGAGACTATGGCTACACCTTC. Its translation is CASSSGDYGYTF.

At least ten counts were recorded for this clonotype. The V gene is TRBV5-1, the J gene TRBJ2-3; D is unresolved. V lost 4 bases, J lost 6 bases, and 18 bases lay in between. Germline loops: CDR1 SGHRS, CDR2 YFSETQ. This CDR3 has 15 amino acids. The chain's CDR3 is CASSPGGIKADTQYF. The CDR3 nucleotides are TGCGCCAGCAGCCCGGGTGGGATCAAGGCGGATACGCAGTATTTT. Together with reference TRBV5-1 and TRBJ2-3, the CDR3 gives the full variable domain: KAGVTQTPRYLIKTRGQQVTLSCSPISGHRSVSWYQQTPGQGLQFLFEYFSETQRNKGNFPGRFSGRQFSNSRSEMNVSTLELGDSALYLCASSPGGIKADTQYFGPGTRLTVL.

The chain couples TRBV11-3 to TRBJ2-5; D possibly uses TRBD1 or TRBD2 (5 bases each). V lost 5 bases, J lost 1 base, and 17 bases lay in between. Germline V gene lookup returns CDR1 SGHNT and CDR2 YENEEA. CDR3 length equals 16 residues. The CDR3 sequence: CASSQGSSSIQETQYF. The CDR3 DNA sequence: TGTGCCAGCAGCCAGGGTTCTAGCTCGATCCAAGAGACCCAGTACTTC.

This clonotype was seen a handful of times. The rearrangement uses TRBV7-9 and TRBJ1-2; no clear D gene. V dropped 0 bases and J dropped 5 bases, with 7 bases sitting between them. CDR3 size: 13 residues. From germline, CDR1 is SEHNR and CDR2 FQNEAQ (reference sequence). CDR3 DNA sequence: TGTGCCAGCAGCTTAGCGGCAGCGTATGGCTACACCTTC. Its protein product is CASSLAAAYGYTF.

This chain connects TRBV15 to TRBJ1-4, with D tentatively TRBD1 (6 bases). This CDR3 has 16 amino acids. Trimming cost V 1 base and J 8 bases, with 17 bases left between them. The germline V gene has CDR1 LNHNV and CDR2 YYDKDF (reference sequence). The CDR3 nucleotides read TGTGCCACCAGCAGAGCTTTCACACAGGGAGGAGAAAAACTGTTTTTT. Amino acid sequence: CATSRAFTQGGEKLFF.

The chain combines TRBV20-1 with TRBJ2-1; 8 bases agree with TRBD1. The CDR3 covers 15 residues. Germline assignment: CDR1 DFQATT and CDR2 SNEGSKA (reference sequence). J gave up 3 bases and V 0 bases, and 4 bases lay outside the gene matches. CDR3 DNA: TGCAGTGCTAGAGAAGCGGACAGGGACTACAATGAGCAGTTCTTC. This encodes CSAREADRDYNEQFF.

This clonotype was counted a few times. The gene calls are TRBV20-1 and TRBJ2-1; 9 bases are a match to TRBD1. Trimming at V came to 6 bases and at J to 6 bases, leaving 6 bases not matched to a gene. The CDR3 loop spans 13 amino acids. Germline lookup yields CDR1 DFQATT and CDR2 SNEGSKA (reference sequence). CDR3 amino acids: CSAETGQGNEQFF. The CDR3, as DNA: TGCAGTGCCGAGACGGGACAGGGCAATGAGCAGTTCTTC.

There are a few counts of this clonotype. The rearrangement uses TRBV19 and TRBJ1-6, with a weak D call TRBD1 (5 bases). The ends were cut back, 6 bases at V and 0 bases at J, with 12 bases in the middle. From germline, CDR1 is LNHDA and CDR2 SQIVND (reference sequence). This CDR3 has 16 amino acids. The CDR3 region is CASRGLSSSYNSPLHF. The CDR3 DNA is TGTGCCAGTAGGGGACTTTCCAGCTCCTATAATTCACCCCTCCACTTT.

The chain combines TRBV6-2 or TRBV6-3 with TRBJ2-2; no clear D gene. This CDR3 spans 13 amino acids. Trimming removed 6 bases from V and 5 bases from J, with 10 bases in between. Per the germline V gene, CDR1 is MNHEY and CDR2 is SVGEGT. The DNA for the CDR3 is TGTGCCAGCAGACGGAGCAATACCGGGGAGCTGTTTTTT. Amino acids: CASRRSNTGELFF.

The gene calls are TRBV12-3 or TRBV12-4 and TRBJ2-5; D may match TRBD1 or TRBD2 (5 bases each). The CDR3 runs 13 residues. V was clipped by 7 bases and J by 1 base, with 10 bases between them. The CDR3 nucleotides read TGTGCCAGCAAGAGGGGACCCCAAGAGACCCAGTACTTC. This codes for CASKRGPQETQYF.

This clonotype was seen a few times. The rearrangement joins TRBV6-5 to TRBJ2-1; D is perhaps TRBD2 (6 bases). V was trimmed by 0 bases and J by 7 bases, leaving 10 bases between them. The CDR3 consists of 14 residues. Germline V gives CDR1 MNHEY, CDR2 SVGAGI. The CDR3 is CASSYSRGTNEQFF. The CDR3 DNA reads TGTGCCAGCAGTTACTCGCGGGGAACTAATGAGCAGTTCTTC.

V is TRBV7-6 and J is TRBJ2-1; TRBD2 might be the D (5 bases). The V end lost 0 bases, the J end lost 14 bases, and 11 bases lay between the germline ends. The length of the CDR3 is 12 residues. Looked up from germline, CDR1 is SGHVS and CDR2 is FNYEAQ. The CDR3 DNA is TGTGCCAGCAGCTTAGCTTGGACTGAAAAGTTCTTC. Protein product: CASSLAWTEKFF.